This is a list of T cell receptor beta chains from one sample in a study of cytomegalovirus exposure and HLA in healthy donors. Only in-frame clones appear in the TCRdb table, and some are missing; sequencing was by immunoSEQ multiplex PCR. This table holds almost 85,000 clones, 78% found once. The material sequenced was PBMCs. These receptors all stem from a male donor in good health and CMV-seropositive. The CDR3 runs from the conserved cysteine through the conserved F or W. D genes are given only for firm matches. Rows give clone size only sometimes, using once, few, many, or a class for an expanded clone.

clone size	V gene	D gene	J gene	CDR3 DNA	CDR3 protein
once	TRBV29-1	TRBD1	TRBJ2-1	TGCAGCGGTCGTGCAGGGGGCTCCTACAATGAGCAGTTCTTC	CSGRAGGSYNEQFF
NA	TRBV10-3	TRBD2	TRBJ2-1	TGTGCCATCAGTGAGTACGTAGCGGGAGGAGGGAGTGAGCAGTTCTTC	CAISEYVAGGGSEQFF
NA	TRBV7-3	TRBD1	TRBJ2-7	TGTGCCAGCAGGTCTCCGGGACAGGCCCACGAGCAGTACTTC	CASRSPGQAHEQYF
NA	TRBV6-5	TRBD1	TRBJ2-5	TGTGCCAGCAGCGGGACAGGGGCAGAGACCCAGTACTTC	CASSGTGAETQYF
NA	TRBV2	NA	TRBJ1-2	TGTGCCAGCAGTCTTCCAGACACCCCCGACTATGGCTACACCTTC	CASSLPDTPDYGYTF
few	TRBV28	NA	TRBJ1-1	TGTGCCAGCAGCTCCCTTATGAACACTGAAGCTTTCTTT	CASSSLMNTEAFF
few	TRBV6-7	NA	TRBJ1-4	TGTGCCAGCAGCCAGTCGTGGACACCGACTAATGAAAAACTGTTTTTT	CASSQSWTPTNEKLFF
NA	TRBV6-6	NA	TRBJ1-3	TGTGCCAGCAGTTACCTCGACAGCTCTGGAAACACCATATATTTT	CASSYLDSSGNTIYF
once	TRBV28	NA	TRBJ2-5	TGTGCCAGTACCGCGGGAATCCAAGAGACCCAGTACTTC	CASTAGIQETQYF
NA	TRBV6-6	TRBD2	TRBJ2-3	TGTGCCAGCAGAAATAGCGGGAGGGACACAGATACGCAGTATTTT	CASRNSGRDTDTQYF
few	TRBV5-6	NA	TRBJ1-2	TGTGCCAGCAGCTTGGTTCGAGGGAACTATGGCTACACCTTC	CASSLVRGNYGYTF
NA	TRBV19	TRBD1	TRBJ1-2	TGTGCCACCGGCCACAGGGGGGGATTCGGTACCTTC	CATGHRGGFGTF
NA	TRBV5-4	NA	TRBJ1-5	TGTGCCAGCAGTTTGGACGGGAAGAATCAACCCCAGCATTTT	CASSLDGKNQPQHF
NA	TRBV5-1	TRBD1	TRBJ2-1	TGCGCCAGCAGCTTAGGGGGACAGGGACTTAATGAGCAGTTCTTC	CASSLGGQGLNEQFF
once	TRBV18	NA	TRBJ2-7	TGTGCCAGCTCACCACCTTGGGCGGGGACCAGCTACGAGCAGTACTTC	CASSPPWAGTSYEQYF
many	TRBV28	TRBD2	TRBJ2-7	TGTGCCAGCAGTTTAACAGGGACTAGCGAGCAGTACTTC	CASSLTGTSEQYF
NA	TRBV19	NA	TRBJ2-7	TGTGCCAGTAGCAGAATAGGAGGTACAGTCTCCTACGAGCAGTACTTC	CASSRIGGTVSYEQYF
NA	TRBV6-1	NA	TRBJ2-2	TGTGCCAGCAGTGGTGGGGGGTCCACCGGGGAGCTGTTTTTT	CASSGGGSTGELFF
NA	TRBV28	TRBD1	TRBJ1-2	TGTGCCAGCAGACAGCTCTCGACAGGGGGCCATGGCTACACCTTC	CASRQLSTGGHGYTF
NA	TRBV11-2	NA	TRBJ2-5	TGTGCCAGCAGCAAGGCGGGCACTGGGGAGACCCAGTACTTC	CASSKAGTGETQYF
once	TRBV4-1	NA	TRBJ1-1	TGCGCCAGCAGCCAAGGAGGGCGCGTTGAAGCTTTCTTT	CASSQGGRVEAFF
NA	TRBV2	NA	TRBJ1-1	TGTGCCACCTCCGCGGGAGAGAACACTGAAGCTTTCTTT	CATSAGENTEAFF
NA	TRBV7-8	TRBD2	TRBJ2-7	TGTGCCAGCAGCTTAGCGCTTGGTAGCGGGGAGACCTACGAGCAGTACTTC	CASSLALGSGETYEQYF
NA	TRBV5-1	NA	TRBJ2-2	TGCGCCAGCAGCTTGCAAGCGGTAACGAACACCGGGGAGCTGTTTTTT	CASSLQAVTNTGELFF
NA	TRBV30	TRBD1	TRBJ2-7	TGTGCCTGGGGGACAGGGTCCTACGAGCAGTACTTC	CAWGTGSYEQYF
NA	TRBV19	NA	TRBJ2-5	TGTGCCAGTGGAGGACAGCTCCAAGAGACCCAGTACTTC	CASGGQLQETQYF
NA	TRBV11-3	NA	TRBJ2-5	TGTGCCAGCAGTCGGCCCCGGGATCAAGAGACCCAGTACTTC	CASSRPRDQETQYF
NA	TRBV19	TRBD2	TRBJ2-1	TGTGCCAGTAGTAGCTTAGCGGGAGATCTCCATGAGCAGTTCTTC	CASSSLAGDLHEQFF
NA	TRBV28	NA	TRBJ2-7	TGTGCCAGCAGTTTACCTGCCTACGAGCAGTACTTC	CASSLPAYEQYF
NA	TRBV28	TRBD1	TRBJ1-3	TGTGCCAGCGAGGACAGGAGGAGCTCTGGAAACACCATATATTTT	CASEDRRSSGNTIYF
NA	TRBV7-6	TRBD2	TRBJ2-1	TGTGCCAGCAGCGGTCAAAAAGCGGGGGGGATTGGGGATGAGCAGTTCTTC	CASSGQKAGGIGDEQFF
NA	TRBV28	NA	TRBJ2-6	TGTGCCAGCCTATTTTCGAGGTCCGGGGCCAACGTCCTGACTTTC	CASLFSRSGANVLTF
NA	TRBV2	NA	TRBJ2-3	TGTGCCAGCAGTGACAGGACGGTTGGGGCTACAGATACGCAGTATTTT	CASSDRTVGATDTQYF